This T cell receptor (beta chain) came from a study of identical twins. TCRdb analysed the 5' RACE reads with MiXCR anew, one entry per CDR3 protein. Of roughly 690,000 distinct CDR3 sequences in the sample, about 20% are singletons; the top ten hold about 4.5%. This clonotype has ten or more counts. The V gene's germline CDR1 is SGHTA and CDR2 FQGNSA. V was cut by 6 bases and J by 4 bases, with 10 bases left in between. The CDR3 consists of 13 residues. These data were also filed under a second study, of T cells expressing NK-cell markers.

The origin of this receptor is a young woman in good health. The sequencing input was PBMCs. The chain carries TRBV7-2 and TRBJ2-4; D unclear. CDR3 sequence (DNA): TGTGCCAGCAGGCAGCCAGTGAAAAACATTCAGTACTTC. Its translation: CASRQPVKNIQYF. The whole variable domain, filled in from reference TRBV7-2 and TRBJ2-4, reads GAGVSQSPSNKVTEKGKDVELRCDPISGHTALYWYRQSLGQGLEFLIYFQGNSAPDKSGLPSDRFSAERTGGSVSTLTIQRTQQEDSAVYLCASRQPVKNIQYFGAGTRLSVL.